One and the same sample provided the 29 T cell receptor beta chains below, sequenced in a study of cytomegalovirus exposure and HLA in healthy donors. The PCR used 60 Vbeta and 13 Jbeta primers. The protocol was immunoSEQ multiplex PCR, while the TCRdb copy is restricted to in-frame clones and leaves out a portion. The repertoire holds approximately 170,000 clones, with about four fifths as singletons. Material: PBMCs. Source of these receptors: a male donor in good health and CMV-seronegative.

A few counts support this clone. The genes are TRBV6-5 and TRBJ1-1; D perhaps matches TRBD1 (6 bases). Trimming took off 0 bases at V and 4 bases at J, with 12 bases between the two ends. Germline V gene sequence: CDR1 MNHEY, CDR2 SVGAGI. The CDR3 length is 15 residues. CDR3 loop: CASSYSGGGSTEAFF. The CDR3 DNA sequence: TGTGCCAGCAGTTACTCAGGGGGGGGGAGCACTGAAGCTTTCTTT.

This clone was counted once. The gene calls are TRBV6-1 and TRBJ2-2, with TRBD2 matching 9 bases. Germline V gene lookup returns CDR1 MNHNS and CDR2 SASEGT. Trimming at V came to 5 bases and at J to 9 bases, leaving 7 bases not matched to a gene. The length of the CDR3 is 14 residues. The chain's CDR3 is CASSPLAGFWELFF. The CDR3 bases are TGTGCCAGCAGTCCGCTAGCGGGGTTTTGGGAGCTGTTTTTT.

This clone was detected a few times. CDR3 DNA sequence: TGTGCCAGCAGTTACGCAGGGGCGAACACTGAAGCTTTCTTT. Translating it yields CASSYAGANTEAFF. The chain carries TRBV6-5 and TRBJ1-1, with a tentative D call TRBD1 (6 bases). The CDR3 extends over 14 amino acids. Per the germline V gene, CDR1 is MNHEY and CDR2 is SVGAGI. Between the trimmed V and J ends, which lost 2 bases and 1 base, there was a span of 8 bases.

The rearrangement uses TRBV5-1 and TRBJ2-2; D is possibly TRBD2 (5 bases). This CDR3 has 16 amino acids. V lost 4 bases and J 1 base, leaving 14 bases between the germline ends. In germline, CDR1 is SGHRS, CDR2 YFSETQ. The DNA for the CDR3 is TGCGCCAGCAGCGCCAGGTGGGAGCGGAACACCGGGGAGCTGTTTTTT. This sequence encodes CASSARWERNTGELFF.

The rearrangement links TRBV7-9 to TRBJ2-5; D is perhaps TRBD2 (6 bases). The CDR3 sequence is 15 residues long. The germline gives CDR1 SEHNR, CDR2 FQNEAQ (reference sequence). The V end lost 5 bases, the J end lost 6 bases, and 19 bases lay between the germline ends. CDR3 in DNA: TGTGCCAGCAGCCCCCCAGAAGGCGGGGTAAAGACCCAGTACTTC. This gives the protein CASSPPEGGVKTQYF.

The rearrangement uses TRBV5-8 and TRBJ2-5; 7 bases align to TRBD1. Germline CDR1 is SGHTS and CDR2 is YDEGEE. This CDR3 has 14 amino acids. Trimming took 4 bases from V and 5 from J; bases not matched to a gene: 8. CDR3 DNA: TGTGCCAGCAGCGAACAGGGGTTTTTGGAGACCCAGTACTTC. The encoded protein is CASSEQGFLETQYF.

The chain combines TRBV2 with TRBJ1-1; the D is unclear. V dropped 3 bases and J dropped 4 bases, with 12 bases sitting between them. The CDR3 is made up of 14 amino acids. Germline CDR1 reads SNHLY; CDR2 reads FYNNEI. This CDR3 reads CASSDDSRGTEAFF. The CDR3 DNA reads TGTGCCAGCAGTGATGATTCCCGCGGCACTGAAGCTTTCTTT.

This sequence joins TRBV29-1 and TRBJ2-7; 7 nucleotides align to TRBD2. The CDR3 totals 13 residues. The V gene's germline CDR1 is SQVTM and CDR2 ANQGSEA. Trimming cost V 5 bases and J 5 bases; bases outside gene matches: 9. The CDR3 loop reads CSVLRGNLNEQYF. In nucleotides, the CDR3 is TGCAGCGTTCTGCGGGGGAATTTGAACGAGCAGTACTTC.

CDR3 in DNA: TGCAGCACCTCAGGGCCAACTAATGAAAAACTGTTTTTT. This codes for CSTSGPTNEKLFF. The gene calls are TRBV29-1 and TRBJ1-4; D may be TRBD1 (5 bases). The CDR3 is 13 amino acids. V was pared by 8 bases and J by 0 bases, with 10 bases between. CDR1 SQVTM and CDR2 ANQGSEA come from the germline V gene.

About this clone itself: Other DNA sequences within the sample encode an identical CDR3. The rearrangement joins TRBV19 to TRBJ2-3; D uncertain. Germline values: CDR1 LNHDA, CDR2 SQIVND (reference sequence). Deletions cut 4 bases from V and 0 bases from J, with 5 bases between. This CDR3 has 13 amino acids. The CDR3 reads CASSTSSTDTQYF. DNA for the CDR3: TGTGCCAGTAGTACCTCGAGCACAGATACGCAGTATTTT.

Only a few counts were recorded for this clone. The CDR3 DNA follows: TGCGCCAGCAGCCAAGTTCCAGGAGGGAACACTGAAGCTTTCTTT. Protein product: CASSQVPGGNTEAFF. The genes are TRBV4-3 and TRBJ1-1; D gene uncertain. The CDR3 contains 15 residues. The germline V gene encodes CDR1 LGHNA and CDR2 YSLEER. The V end lost 1 base, the J end lost 1 base, and 10 bases lay between the germline ends.

The chain uses TRBV28 and TRBJ2-5, with 11 bases matching TRBD1. The CDR3 is 14 residues long. V lost 4 bases, J lost 4 bases, and 2 bases stayed unmatched. Germline V gives CDR1 MDHEN, CDR2 SYDVKM. CDR3 amino acids: CASSWTGGPETQYF. Here the CDR3 DNA reads TGTGCCAGCAGTTGGACAGGGGGCCCAGAGACCCAGTACTTC.

This clone was recorded once. The V gene is TRBV7-2, the J gene TRBJ1-3; 9 bases align to TRBD1. This CDR3 spans 14 amino acids. The germline gives CDR1 SGHTA, CDR2 FQGNSA. The J segment lost 8 bases and the V segment lost 6 bases, leaving 8 bases of the junction unmatched. CDR3 amino acids: CASSKDRGMDTIYF. The CDR3 DNA reads TGTGCCAGCAGTAAGGACAGGGGTATGGACACCATATATTTT.

V gene TRBV27 combines with J gene TRBJ1-2, with TRBD1 matching over 7 bases. The CDR3 is 14 residues long. The junction had 10 bases not matched to a gene; V was cut back by 8 bases and J by 4 bases. Germline CDR1 reads MNHEY; CDR2 reads SMNVEV (reference sequence). The CDR3 sequence: CASGGRTGVYGYTF. DNA for the CDR3: TGTGCCAGCGGCGGCAGGACAGGCGTCTATGGCTACACCTTC.

This chain links TRBV7-9 with TRBJ2-4, with 9 nucleotides matching TRBD2. This CDR3 comprises 15 residues. The junction had 4 bases not matched to a gene; V was cut back by 0 bases and J by 7 bases. Germline-derived CDR1 and CDR2 are SEHNR and FQNEAQ (reference sequence). CDR3 loop: CASSLASGRVNIQYF. For the CDR3, the DNA is TGTGCCAGCAGCTTAGCTAGCGGGAGAGTGAACATTCAGTACTTC. The variable domain in full, completed from reference TRBV7-9 and TRBJ2-4, reads DTGVSQNPRHKITKRGQNVTFRCDPISEHNRLYWYRQTLGQGPEFLTYFQNEAQLEKSRLLSDRFSAERPKGSFSTLEIQRTEQGDSAMYLCASSLASGRVNIQYFGAGTRLSVL.

This chain connects TRBV30 to TRBJ1-1; the D gene is possibly TRBD1 (6 bases). Germline V gives CDR1 GTSNPN, CDR2 SVGIG (reference sequence). Trimming cost V 1 base and J 4 bases, with 13 bases left between them. The CDR3 has 14 residues. DNA for the CDR3: TGTGCCTGGAGTGCCAGGGGCAAATCCACTGAAGCTTTCTTT. The encoded protein is CAWSARGKSTEAFF. Full variable domain (missing parts from reference TRBV30 and TRBJ1-1): SQTIHQWPATLVQPVGSPLSLECTVEGTSNPNLYWYRQAAGRGLQLLFYSVGIGQISSEVPQNLSASRPQDRQFILSSKKLLLSDSGFYLCAWSARGKSTEAFFGQGTRLTVV.

This clone was picked up a small number of times. This chain connects TRBV6-5 to TRBJ1-2, with 8 positions matching TRBD1. The CDR3 has 12 amino acids. Per germline, CDR1 MNHEY and CDR2 SVGAGI. V lost 7 bases, J lost 8 bases, and 6 bases stayed unmatched. The CDR3 loop reads CASKGQGRGYTF. Here the CDR3 DNA reads TGTGCCAGCAAAGGACAGGGCCGGGGCTACACCTTC.

The CDR3: CASSQDLSRASGGVDTQYF. In nucleotides, the CDR3 is TGCGCCAGCAGCCAAGATTTATCGCGGGCTAGCGGGGGAGTTGATACGCAGTATTTT. This chain joins TRBV4-1 and TRBJ2-3, with 10 bases identical to TRBD2. The CDR3 consists of 19 residues. After removal of 0 bases from V and 6 bases from J, the junction contained 15 bases not matched to a gene. CDR1 is MGHRA, CDR2 YSYEKL, per germline.

The chain has TRBV5-1 and TRBJ1-6; 8 bases match TRBD1. CDR1 is SGHRS and CDR2 is YFSETQ in the germline V gene. This CDR3 has 14 amino acids. Trimming at V came to 1 base and at J to 8 bases, leaving 2 bases not matched to a gene. The CDR3 DNA reads as TGCGCCAGCAGCTTGTCAGGGGGCTATTCACCCCTCCACTTT. Protein product: CASSLSGGYSPLHF. Full variable domain (outside the CDR3, taken from reference TRBV5-1 and TRBJ1-6): KAGVTQTPRYLIKTRGQQVTLSCSPISGHRSVSWYQQTPGQGLQFLFEYFSETQRNKGNFPGRFSGRQFSNSRSEMNVSTLELGDSALYLCASSLSGGYSPLHFGNGTRLTVT.

This sequence joins TRBV18 and TRBJ1-5; TRBD1 is a possible D gene (6 bases). The CDR3 totals 14 residues. Germline V gives CDR1 KGHSH, CDR2 LQKENI. Trimming removed 4 bases at V and 3 bases at J, with 10 bases between. CDR3 residues: CASSQGQINQPQHF. The CDR3 bases are TGTGCCAGCTCACAAGGACAGATCAATCAGCCCCAGCATTTT.

This rearrangement joins TRBV2 to TRBJ1-4; 10 bases agree with TRBD1. The CDR3 spans 14 residues. Germline V gene lookup returns CDR1 SNHLY and CDR2 FYNNEI. V was pared by 6 bases and J by 5 bases, with 3 bases of the junction left unmatched. CDR3 DNA sequence: TGTGCCAGCAGCGACAGGGGGCTAAATGAAAAACTGTTTTTT. This translates into CASSDRGLNEKLFF.

This clone showed up just once. V gene TRBV9 combines with J gene TRBJ2-3; tentatively, D is TRBD2 (6 bases). V was shortened by 0 bases and J by 1 base, with 21 bases between the two germline ends. The CDR3 has 19 residues. Per the germline V gene, CDR1 is SGDLS and CDR2 is YYNGEE. As DNA, the CDR3 is TGTGCCAGCAGCGTAGCCACCGGGACTTCTATGAGGGGCACAGATACGCAGTATTTT. Its protein product is CASSVATGTSMRGTDTQYF.

The chain is built from TRBV19 and TRBJ2-3, with 13 nucleotides matching TRBD2. CDR1 and CDR2 from the germline V gene are LNHDA and SQIVND (reference sequence). V lost 3 bases, J lost 6 bases, and 9 bases stayed unmatched. CDR3 size: 17 residues. CDR3 sequence (DNA): TGTGCCAGTAGTATCCGACTAGCGGGAGGCCGGATCGATACGCAGTATTTT. It is translated as CASSIRLAGGRIDTQYF.

This CDR3 is CASSSGHRSYEQYF. The CDR3 region has the DNA TGTGCCAGCAGCTCGGGACACCGATCCTACGAGCAGTACTTC. This rearrangement joins TRBV7-8 to TRBJ2-7, with a weak D call TRBD1 (6 bases). The V gene lost 4 bases and the J gene lost 1 base, with 11 bases spanning the gap. Germline assignment: CDR1 SGHVS and CDR2 FQNEAQ. CDR3 length equals 14 residues.

This chain uses TRBV27 with TRBJ2-1, with 9 bases lining up with TRBD2. V shed 1 base and J 4 bases; nucleotides not matched to a gene: 14. CDR1 MNHEY and CDR2 SMNVEV come from the germline V gene (reference sequence). This CDR3 contains 19 residues. CDR3: CASSLWGLASMWGYNEQFF. CDR3 nucleotides: TGTGCCAGCAGTTTATGGGGACTAGCTTCCATGTGGGGTTACAATGAGCAGTTCTTC.

This chain links TRBV6-1 with TRBJ2-1, with 8 bases identical to TRBD1. J lost 10 bases, V lost 5 bases, and 7 bases had no gene match. The CDR3 is 13 residues long. Germline V gives CDR1 MNHNS, CDR2 SASEGT. CDR3 in amino acids: CASSNDRGGEQFF. CDR3 nucleotides: TGTGCCAGCAGTAACGACAGGGGCGGGGAGCAGTTCTTC.

This sequence joins TRBV5-1 and TRBJ1-1, with a possible D match to TRBD1 (6 bases). The CDR3 contains 14 residues. Germline V CDR1 and CDR2: SGHRS, YFSETQ. V was shortened by 3 bases and J by 3 bases, with 12 bases between the two germline ends. The CDR3 DNA sequence: TGCGCCAGCAGCTACAGGGTTCAGGACACTGAAGCTTTCTTT. It codes for CASSYRVQDTEAFF.

This chain connects TRBV27 to TRBJ2-2; 14 positions match TRBD2. The CDR3 runs to 17 residues. Per the germline V gene, CDR1 is MNHEY and CDR2 is SMNVEV (reference sequence). V was pared by 4 bases and J by 4 bases, with 5 bases of the junction left unmatched. CDR3: CASSWRTSGRRTGELFF. CDR3 DNA: TGTGCCAGCAGTTGGAGGACTAGCGGGAGGCGCACCGGGGAGCTGTTTTTT.

The chain couples TRBV6-1 to TRBJ2-6; perhaps TRBD1 as D (10 bases). Trimming took 4 bases from V and 3 from J, leaving 25 bases between them. The germline CDR1 and CDR2 sequences are MNHNS and SASEGT. The CDR3 is made up of 20 amino acids. CDR3 region: CASSGTGGVAGGLGANVLTF. The CDR3, as DNA: TGTGCCAGCAGTGGGACAGGGGGTGTGGCGGGAGGGCTTGGGGCCAACGTCCTGACTTTC.